Below are 5 T cell receptor beta chains sequenced from a single sample in a study of technical replicates of blood from several donors (dated by TCRdb to about 2017). Receptor amplification or capture employed the immunoSEQ multiplex PCR assay. Not all clones reach the TCRdb copy of this immuneACCESS table, which keeps in-frame sequences only. Checked studies attribute under half of the gap to unresolved V genes and leave the rest unexplained. Within this sample are 75,000 to 95,000 clones, with 95% to 97% of them counted one time only. Jointly, the top ten make up about 0.34% of the sample. Sequenced sample: T cells isolated from PBMCs. Source of these receptors: a human donor in good health.

V usage is TRBV7-2 and J usage is TRBJ2-7; tentatively, D is TRBD1 (5 bases). The CDR3 loop spans 13 amino acids. Per the germline V gene, CDR1 is SGHTA and CDR2 is FQGNSA. Trimming cost V 4 bases and J 5 bases, with 12 bases left between them. Here the CDR3 reads CASSWITGDEQYF. DNA for the CDR3: TGTGCCAGCAGCTGGATTACAGGAGACGAGCAGTACTTC.

The V gene is TRBV5-4, the J gene TRBJ2-5, with 9 bases fitting TRBD2. The CDR3 has 15 residues. V shed 2 bases, J shed 5 bases, and the junction held 7 bases outside the gene matches. The germline gives CDR1 SGHNT, CDR2 YYREEE (reference sequence). CDR3 nucleotides: TGTGCCAGCAGCTTCATAGCGGGAGTTGGTGAGACCCAGTACTTC. Encoded protein: CASSFIAGVGETQYF.

The rearrangement joins TRBV30 to TRBJ2-5; unclear D gene. Germline V gene sequence: CDR1 GTSNPN, CDR2 SVGIG (reference sequence). The V gene lost 2 bases and the J gene lost 4 bases, with 5 bases spanning the gap. CDR3 length: 11 amino acids. CDR3 amino acids: CAWSMRETQYF. CDR3 DNA sequence: TGTGCCTGGAGTATGCGAGAGACCCAGTACTTC.

CDR3 DNA sequence: TGCAGCGTTGAGGGGACTAGCGGGAGGAGGAACAATGAGCAGTTCTTC. Its translation is CSVEGTSGRRNNEQFF. The chain uses TRBV29-1 and TRBJ2-1; TRBD2 aligns across 15 bases. Germline CDR1 reads SQVTM; CDR2 reads ANQGSEA. Losses at the gene ends were 3 bases for V and 5 bases for J; bases not matched to a gene: 5. This CDR3 comprises 16 residues.

This chain uses TRBV5-1 with TRBJ1-1, with D perhaps matching TRBD1 (5 bases). The germline V gene encodes CDR1 SGHRS and CDR2 YFSETQ. The CDR3 totals 15 residues. Trimming left V 4 bases short and J 0 bases short, with 13 bases between. CDR3 region: CASSRDSPMNTEAFF. The CDR3 DNA reads as TGCGCCAGCAGCCGGGACTCCCCCATGAACACTGAAGCTTTCTTT.